The present T cell receptor beta chain was sequenced within a study of cytotoxic CD8 clonotypes in ibrutinib-treated CLL (dated by TCRdb to the early 2020s). About the investigation overall: The cohort included some 14 treatment-naive and approximately eleven relapsed/refractory patients; some 18 were IGHV unmutated. Responses were partial in approximately 24 patients and complete in 2; after median around 72 months follow-up, roughly 14 stayed in remission and about twelve progressed. Samples at response were collected after a median of about 13 months of treatment, with a range of about 6 to 36 months. On average, each sample yielded approximately 250,000 productive templates and about 94,000 productive rearrangements. Of the approximately 91 people in the trial, approximately 24 had longitudinal samples available. Cryopreserved peripheral blood mononuclear cells were collected before treatment, at response, and at either disease progression or sustained remission. All remission and progressive disease samples were collected while patients were still receiving ibrutinib. Overall study results and their limits: An increase in clonality was observed at ibrutinib response, with clonality remaining stable during sustained remission and falling back toward baseline at progression. Sampling times were not matched between patients in sustained remission and patients whose disease was progressing, and lymph node repertoires were not examined. Public clonotypes were rare and either shrank or stayed stable during treatment, and the rise in clonality at ibrutinib response reflected expansion of private clonotypes. Baseline clonality was found to be higher than that of age-matched healthy donors and was strongly correlated with circulating CD8+ T-cell counts.

The sample's time point label, in plain terms: approximately eleven months on ibrutinib. For TCR beta library preparation, approximately 2 micrograms of genomic DNA was extracted from cryopreserved PBMCs. Longitudinal blood samples from CLL patients on ibrutinib monotherapy were analyzed using high-throughput TCR beta sequencing. Patients were enrolled in a phase 2 open-label single-center ibrutinib monotherapy trial. Including cysteine and phenylalanine, the CDR3 has 11 amino acids. Of all the DNA, just the CDR3 is kept, 33 bases in frame from base 1. Relative to germline, V is 5 bases shorter and J is 8 bases shorter, with 9 bases between their ends. From a lookup of the germline V gene, CDR1 and CDR2 are KGHSH and LQKENI. A MiSeq instrument was used for deep resolution sequencing, which targeted depths ranging from 1 in 1 million up to 1 in 200,000 T cells, with coverage averaging 10x for each clonotype. The immunoSEQ hsTCRB Kit was used to generate TCR beta libraries. Concerning the study's data processing: ImmunoSEQ Data Assistant and ImmunoSEQ Analyzer were used for data analysis, and V, D and J genes were assigned according to IMGT definitions. Clonality, with values ranging from 0 to 1, was calculated as one minus the normalized Shannon entropy of productive rearrangement frequencies. Only overrepresented clonotypes making up at least 0.05% of each patient's repertoire were included in the public clonotype analysis. Some twelve repertoires from age-matched healthy donors, obtained from immuneACCESS, served as clonality controls. TCRdb carries this immuneACCESS record with in-frame sequences only. Its versions omit some clonotypes, under half of them owing to an unresolved V gene in the studies checked, with the rest unexplained. The V and J calls and clone size come from that table; D and trimming were worked out from the DNA. This sample comprises approximately 91,000 clones, roughly 83% of them detected only once. The ten largest clones represent roughly 4.8% of the sample.

Concerning this clone itself: Its specific antigen is unknown. Nothing much larger sits one base from this clone, and base qualities are not available.

The starting material was PBMCs, obtained after 12 months of ibrutinib treatment. This TCR was recovered from a human donor with chronic lymphocytic leukemia. This chain is built from TRBV18 and TRBJ1-2; matching of 5 bases hints at TRBD1 as the D gene. CDR3 sequence: CASSGGAGYTF. The DNA is as follows: TGTGCCAGCTCAGGAGGGGCCGGCTACACCTTC.